This passage covers 29 T cell receptor beta chains from one sample sequenced in a study of shared clonotypes between healthy human individuals (dated by TCRdb to 2018 to 2021). Library preparation employed the immunoSEQ multiplex PCR assay. Held by TCRdb, this immuneACCESS table contains in-frame sequences only and omits some clones. Under half of the omission traces to an unresolved V gene where checked; the cause of the rest is unknown. For this sample there are approximately 980,000 clones; approximately 80% appear just once. Jointly, the top ten make up roughly 1.5% of the sample. Sequencing used memory CD4+ T cells sorted from blood. The label giving this sample's cell subset or site can be read as: CD45RA-negative fraction. The receptors were gathered from a man between 18 and 29 years old in good health.

This clone was counted a few times. The sample holds other DNA sequences that translate to the same CDR3. The J gene is TRBJ2-7, the V gene TRBV18; the D is unclear. The CDR3 runs to 13 residues. Trimming took off 1 base at V and 4 bases at J, with 8 bases between the two ends. Germline V CDR1 and CDR2: KGHSH, LQKENI. The CDR3 is CASSPRDGYEQYF. For the CDR3, the DNA is TGTGCCAGCTCACCACGGGATGGGTACGAGCAGTACTTC.

The chain couples TRBV7-6 to TRBJ1-1, with 7 bases lining up with TRBD1. The ends lost 1 base at V and 11 bases at J; junction bases unmatched: 22. Germline assignment: CDR1 SGHVS and CDR2 FNYEAQ. There are 18 residues in the CDR3. In DNA, the CDR3 is TGTGCCAGCAGCTTAGTTCCCCCTGCCGCGGGTCCAACAGGGGCCGCTTTCTTT. Translated: CASSLVPPAAGPTGAAFF.

The chain is built from TRBV18 and TRBJ1-2; 7 bases fit TRBD1. The CDR3 length is 14 residues. Trimming at V came to 3 bases and at J to 4 bases, leaving 5 bases not matched to a gene. The germline V gene has CDR1 KGHSH and CDR2 LQKENI. The CDR3 region has the DNA TGTGCCAGCTCACCCGGACAGGACCCCTATGGCTACACCTTC. Protein product: CASSPGQDPYGYTF.

The V and J genes are TRBV30 and TRBJ1-3; D gene uncertain. Germline lookup yields CDR1 GTSNPN and CDR2 SVGIG (reference sequence). The CDR3 totals 15 residues. Trimming cost V 4 bases and J 0 bases, with 13 bases left between them. The CDR3 spells CAWTTAVSSGNTIYF. The CDR3 DNA sequence: TGTGCCTGGACCACGGCAGTCAGCTCTGGAAACACCATATATTTT.

This chain joins TRBV25-1 and TRBJ2-4; D possibly corresponds to TRBD2 (6 bases). Germline assignment: CDR1 MGHDK and CDR2 SYGVNS. The CDR3 consists of 16 residues. With 7 bases removed from V and 1 base from J, the gap between germline ends came to 17 bases. The CDR3 DNA reads as TGTGCCAGCAACCTACGGGGAGGCTGGGCCAAAAACATTCAGTACTTC. Translated, it gives CASNLRGGWAKNIQYF. Supplemented by reference TRBV25-1 and TRBJ2-4, the full variable domain reads EADIYQTPRYLVIGTGKKITLECSQTMGHDKMYWYQQDPGMELHLIHYSYGVNSTEKGDLSSESTVSRIRTEHFPLTLESARPSHTSQYLCASNLRGGWAKNIQYFGAGTRLSVL.

This clone was seen ten or more times. As DNA, the CDR3 is TGCAGCGTGGTGGGACAGATGAACACTGAAGCTTTCTTT. Translation gives CSVVGQMNTEAFF. This rearrangement joins TRBV29-1 to TRBJ1-1; TRBD1 matches at 7 bases. V lost 6 bases to trimming and J lost 0 bases; unmatched junction nucleotides: 4. There are 13 residues in the CDR3. CDR1 SQVTM and CDR2 ANQGSEA come from the germline V gene.

About this clone itself: In the same sample, other DNA sequences code for this CDR3. The chain is built from TRBV5-1 and TRBJ1-5; no firm D call. The CDR3 covers 15 residues. V dropped 0 bases and J dropped 1 base, with 8 bases sitting between them. Germline V gives CDR1 SGHRS, CDR2 YFSETQ. This CDR3 reads CASSLAGGSNQPQHF. The DNA for the CDR3 is TGCGCCAGCAGCTTGGCCGGTGGCAGCAATCAGCCCCAGCATTTT.

This clone was counted a single time. The chain recombines TRBV5-1 with TRBJ2-2; no definite D call. The ends were cut back, 2 bases at V and 1 base at J, with 12 bases in the middle. The CDR3 runs to 16 residues. Germline-derived CDR1 and CDR2 are SGHRS and YFSETQ. For the CDR3, the DNA is TGCGCCAGCAGCTTTGGGCAGGCGGTGAACACCGGGGAGCTGTTTTTT. Protein product: CASSFGQAVNTGELFF.

The chain links TRBV19 to TRBJ2-2, with D perhaps matching TRBD2 (7 bases). Germline CDR1 is LNHDA and CDR2 is SQIVND (reference sequence). The germline V and J ends were trimmed by 9 bases and 7 bases, with 18 bases remaining between them. This CDR3 comprises 14 residues. CDR3 sequence reads: CASRTRGASGELFF. The CDR3, as DNA: TGTGCCAGCCGGACTAGGGGGGCGAGCGGGGAGCTGTTTTTT.

Turning to this clone: The same CDR3 arises from other DNA sequences in this sample as well. The V call is TRBV2, the J call TRBJ1-3; 10 nucleotides line up with TRBD1. V lost 6 bases to trimming and J lost 2 bases; unmatched junction nucleotides: 4. This CDR3 has 15 amino acids. Germline V gene lookup returns CDR1 SNHLY and CDR2 FYNNEI. The CDR3 is CASSPGQGPGNTIYF. CDR3 bases: TGTGCCAGCAGCCCGGGACAGGGGCCTGGAAACACCATATATTTT.

The J gene is TRBJ2-7, the V gene TRBV6-1; TRBD2 is a possible D gene (6 bases). This CDR3 is built from 15 residues. Germline V gene lookup returns CDR1 MNHNS and CDR2 SASEGT. V was clipped by 1 base and J by 3 bases, with 13 bases between them. As DNA, the CDR3 is TGTGCCAGCAGTGAAGGAGGTAGCGGCCGCTACGAGCAGTACTTC. Protein sequence: CASSEGGSGRYEQYF.

The chain carries TRBV27 and TRBJ2-5, with 8 positions matching TRBD1. J was trimmed by 6 bases and V by 0 bases; bases with no gene match: 9. The CDR3 extends over 16 amino acids. Germline V gene data show CDR1 as MNHEY and CDR2 as SMNVEV (reference sequence). CDR3 residues: CASSLSIQGAEKTQYF. The CDR3, as DNA: TGTGCCAGCAGTTTATCGATCCAGGGGGCGGAAAAGACCCAGTACTTC.

The chain uses TRBV10-3 and TRBJ2-7, with a possible D match to TRBD2 (6 bases). Germline V gene sequence: CDR1 ENHRY, CDR2 SYGVKD. This CDR3 comprises 13 residues. V was cut by 7 bases and J by 5 bases, with 15 bases left in between. The CDR3 is CAIKGGGADEQYF. The CDR3 DNA reads TGTGCCATCAAGGGAGGCGGGGCTGACGAGCAGTACTTC.

This chain joins TRBV6-6 and TRBJ1-2; D gene ambiguous. Trimming took off 2 bases at V and 5 bases at J, with 9 bases between the two ends. The CDR3 spans 13 residues. Germline CDR1 is MNHNY and CDR2 is SVGAGI (reference sequence). The CDR3 DNA follows: TGTGCCAGCAGTTACCGTGGTGGGTATGGCTACACCTTC. Amino acid sequence: CASSYRGGYGYTF.

The chain joins TRBV5-6 to TRBJ2-1, with a possible D match to TRBD2 (6 bases). The V gene's germline CDR1 is SGHDT and CDR2 YYEEEE. The length of the CDR3 is 16 residues. Trimming removed 4 bases from V and 0 bases from J, with 14 bases in between. Written as DNA, the CDR3 is TGTGCCAGCAGCCTATCCGGGGGTTACTCCTACAATGAGCAGTTCTTC. Translating gives CASSLSGGYSYNEQFF.

This chain connects TRBV4-2 to TRBJ2-7, with D possibly being TRBD2 (5 bases). This CDR3 has 14 amino acids. Trimming removed 4 bases at V and 0 bases at J, with 10 bases between. Germline V gene lookup returns CDR1 LGHNA and CDR2 YNFKEQ. CDR3 sequence: CASSPAGSSYEQYF. For the CDR3, the DNA is TGTGCCAGCAGCCCGGCGGGTAGCTCCTACGAGCAGTACTTC.

V gene TRBV12-5 combines with J gene TRBJ2-1; 7 nucleotides align to TRBD1. The CDR3 runs 15 residues. Germline V CDR1 and CDR2: LGHNT, FRNRAP. V shed 4 bases, J shed 3 bases, and the junction held 6 bases outside the gene matches. The CDR3 DNA is TGTGCTAGTGGTTCCGACAGGGCCTTCTACAATGAGCAGTTCTTC. Amino acid sequence: CASGSDRAFYNEQFF.

The rearrangement links TRBV27 to TRBJ1-1, with D unresolved. Looked up from germline, CDR1 is MNHEY and CDR2 is SMNVEV (reference sequence). The CDR3 has 13 amino acids. V dropped 8 bases and J dropped 8 bases, with 18 bases sitting between them. The CDR3 coding sequence is TGTGCCAGCCGCGGGCCGCCCGGAGCCGAAGCTTTCTTT. This sequence encodes CASRGPPGAEAFF.

This clone was observed once. CDR3 nucleotides: TGTGCTAGTGAGCTCGACCTCCAAGAGACCCAGTACTTC. Translation: CASELDLQETQYF. The rearrangement uses TRBV12-5 and TRBJ2-5; D ambiguous. Germline CDR1 LGHNT, CDR2 FRNRAP. With 7 bases removed from V and 1 base from J, the gap between germline ends came to 10 bases. The CDR3 is made up of 13 amino acids.

This clone was counted between two and nine times. The chain uses TRBV15 and TRBJ2-5, with TRBD2 identical over 8 bases. J gave up 4 bases and V 1 base, and 8 bases lay outside the gene matches. The germline gives CDR1 LNHNV, CDR2 YYDKDF (reference sequence). The CDR3 covers 16 residues. CDR3 amino acids: CATSRGNSGSGETQYF. Here the CDR3 DNA reads TGTGCCACCAGCAGAGGGAACAGCGGGAGTGGAGAGACCCAGTACTTC.

A remark on this clone: Other DNA sequences of this sample code for an identical CDR3. J is TRBJ2-2 and V is TRBV5-6, with D unresolved. This CDR3 spans 14 amino acids. V dropped 0 bases and J dropped 4 bases, with 7 bases sitting between them. CDR1 and CDR2 (germline): SGHDT, YYEEEE. In nucleotides, the CDR3 is TGTGCCAGCAGCTTGGCCCGTGGCACCGGGGAGCTGTTTTTT. It translates to CASSLARGTGELFF.

This clone was seen many times. V gene TRBV27 combines with J gene TRBJ2-3, with TRBD2 matching over 8 bases. Trimming removed 2 bases from V and 1 base from J; junction bases left unmatched: 14. CDR1 MNHEY and CDR2 SMNVEV come from the germline V gene (reference sequence). The CDR3 is 19 amino acids. Here the CDR3 DNA reads TGTGCCAGCAGTTTAACGATGGGGTACGGACTAGCCCGCACAGATACGCAGTATTTT. This translates into CASSLTMGYGLARTDTQYF.

As to this clone: The same CDR3 arises from other DNA sequences in this sample as well. V and J are TRBV5-1 and TRBJ2-5; D perhaps matches TRBD2 (6 bases). Germline loops: CDR1 SGHRS, CDR2 YFSETQ. This CDR3 is 14 amino acids long. V was shortened by 0 bases and J by 2 bases, with 8 bases between the two germline ends. The CDR3: CASSLEGLQETQYF. CDR3 nucleotides: TGCGCCAGCAGCTTGGAAGGACTACAAGAGACCCAGTACTTC.

The genes are TRBV7-2 and TRBJ2-3; 9 bases are shared with TRBD2. CDR3 size: 18 residues. The germline gives CDR1 SGHTA, CDR2 FQGNSA. The V gene end was trimmed by 8 bases and the J gene end by 3 bases; junction bases not matched to a gene: 18. The CDR3 coding sequence is TGTGCCAGCGGATTCACCGGCGGGAGGGCCGTAAGGACAGATACGCAGTATTTT. This codes for CASGFTGGRAVRTDTQYF.

Comment on this clone: Other nucleotide sequences from this sample produce the same CDR3. The chain links TRBV18 to TRBJ2-1, with 8 bases lining up with TRBD2. J gave up 2 bases and V 5 bases, and 5 bases lay outside the gene matches. This CDR3 has 15 amino acids. From germline, CDR1 is KGHSH and CDR2 LQKENI. CDR3 sequence (DNA): TGTGCCAGCTCAAGACCGGGACTAGCCTACAATGAGCAGTTCTTC. Translating gives CASSRPGLAYNEQFF.

This clone has a handful of counts. The chain employs TRBV19 and TRBJ1-6, with D unclear. Trimming took off 5 bases at V and 9 bases at J, with 11 bases between the two ends. The germline V gene has CDR1 LNHDA and CDR2 SQIVND (reference sequence). CDR3 length: 13 amino acids. The CDR3 sequence: CASSPQRSSPLHF. In DNA, the CDR3 is TGTGCCAGTAGTCCTCAGCGGAGTTCACCCCTCCACTTT.

J is TRBJ2-7 and V is TRBV5-1; 10 positions agree with TRBD1. The CDR3 spans 15 residues. J lost 5 bases, V lost 4 bases, and 9 bases had no gene match. Germline V lookup: CDR1 SGHRS, CDR2 YFSETQ. The CDR3 nucleotides read TGCGCCAGCAGCACCACCGGGACAGGGGCCCACGAGCAGTACTTC. This codes for CASSTTGTGAHEQYF.

The V and J genes are TRBV9 and TRBJ2-7, with 10 bases that match TRBD2. The CDR3 has 15 amino acids. Trimming removed 4 bases from V and 0 bases from J; junction bases left unmatched: 4. CDR1 is SGDLS and CDR2 is YYNGEE in the germline V gene. The chain's CDR3 is CASSTTSGASYEQYF. CDR3 nucleotides: TGTGCCAGCAGCACCACTAGCGGGGCCTCCTACGAGCAGTACTTC.

The V and J genes are TRBV30 and TRBJ2-3; D remains unclear. V was pared by 0 bases and J by 5 bases, with 12 bases between. CDR3 size: 14 residues. CDR1 and CDR2 (germline): GTSNPN, SVGIG (reference sequence). DNA for the CDR3: TGTGCCTGGAGTGTAGGAAGTGGGATAGATACGCAGTATTTT. This gives the protein CAWSVGSGIDTQYF.